This T cell receptor (beta chain) was sequenced in a study of T cell repertoires in cytomegalovirus infection. The overall study: Recently identified HLA-C-restricted CMV epitopes and well-studied HLA-B-restricted CMV epitopes were used by the study. Findings of the study overall: The cumulative frequency of public TCR beta families distinguished individuals who carried CMV together with the relevant HLA. HLA-C-restricted TCR beta clonotypes specific for CMV led the ex vivo response.

TCRdb re-called the reads with MiXCR, one entry per CDR3 protein. The sample holds approximately 990,000 distinct CDR3 sequences, roughly 30% seen once. Trimming cost V 2 bases and J 6 bases; bases outside gene matches: 2. Germline V gene sequence: CDR1 LGHNA, CDR2 YSLEER. The CDR3 sequence is 15 residues long. The sample holds a few counts of this clonotype. The antigen is unknown. The material sequenced was cultured CD8+ T cells from PBMCs, taken from culture after CMV antigen stimulation. This rearrangement joins TRBV4-3 to TRBJ2-1; 12 bases line up with TRBD2. This TCR came from a human donor in good health (CMV status not recorded). Some clones in this sample may be carry-over from other donors' samples. The CDR3 here is CASSQTSGGSNEQFF. The CDR3 coding sequence is TGCGCCAGCAGCCAAACTAGCGGGGGGAGCAATGAGCAGTTCTTC.